The rows below give T cell receptor beta chains drawn from one sample of a study of OX40 agonist ivuxolimab in advanced cancers. The method was immunoSEQ multiplex PCR; TCRdb's version includes in-frame clones alone and lacks a portion of them. This table has around 45,000 clones, roughly nine tenths appearing once. The specimen comprised CD4+ or CD8+ T cells sorted from blood, sampled in a trial of the OX40 agonist ivuxolimab. Receptors originate from an adult with an advanced solid tumor such as melanoma, head and neck, liver or kidney cancer. CDR3s include the opening cysteine and the closing phenylalanine or tryptophan. The D gene is left open where the match is weak. Some rows have no size entry. The others give once, few or many, or a class for an expanded clone.

D gene: -
J gene: TRBJ2-2
V gene: TRBV6-5
clone size: -
CDR3 protein: CASSPQNSNTGELFF
CDR3 DNA: TGTGCCAGCAGTCCCCAGAACAGCAACACCGGGGAGCTGTTTTTT

D gene: TRBD1
J gene: TRBJ1-1
V gene: TRBV15
clone size: -
CDR3 protein: CATSSTGERAFF
CDR3 DNA: TGTGCCACCAGCAGTACAGGGGAAAGAGCTTTCTTT

D gene: -
J gene: TRBJ2-2
V gene: TRBV28
clone size: -
CDR3 protein: CASRETGELFF
CDR3 DNA: TGTGCCAGCAGAGAAACCGGGGAGCTGTTTTTT

D gene: -
J gene: TRBJ2-3
V gene: TRBV7-3
clone size: -
CDR3 protein: CASSSGHYPDTQYF
CDR3 DNA: TGTGCCAGCAGCTCGGGACATTACCCAGATACGCAGTATTTT

D gene: -
J gene: TRBJ2-1
V gene: TRBV27
clone size: once
CDR3 protein: CASSLGGSAYNEQFF
CDR3 DNA: TGTGCCAGCAGTTTAGGCGGGTCAGCCTACAATGAGCAGTTCTTC

D gene: TRBD2
J gene: TRBJ2-7
V gene: TRBV28
clone size: once
CDR3 protein: CASSPLAEGFYEQYF
CDR3 DNA: TGTGCCAGCAGTCCCCTAGCGGAGGGATTCTACGAGCAGTACTTC

D gene: -
J gene: TRBJ1-1
V gene: TRBV19
clone size: -
CDR3 protein: CASSYTMNTEAFF
CDR3 DNA: TGTGCCAGTAGTTACACCATGAACACTGAAGCTTTCTTT

D gene: -
J gene: TRBJ2-7
V gene: TRBV5-6
clone size: -
CDR3 protein: CASTHWEGVLPLGQYF
CDR3 DNA: TGTGCCAGCACCCATTGGGAGGGGGTCCTCCCCCTAGGGCAGTACTTC

D gene: -
J gene: TRBJ2-1
V gene: TRBV19
clone size: -
CDR3 protein: CASSHGIGGDEQFF
CDR3 DNA: TGTGCCAGTAGTCATGGGATTGGTGGCGATGAGCAGTTCTTC

D gene: -
J gene: TRBJ1-2
V gene: TRBV7-9
clone size: -
CDR3 protein: CASSLETDYYGYTF
CDR3 DNA: TGTGCCAGCAGCTTAGAAACAGATTACTATGGCTACACCTTC

D gene: -
J gene: TRBJ1-5
V gene: TRBV6-4
clone size: -
CDR3 protein: CASSASTGNNQPQHF
CDR3 DNA: TGTGCCAGCAGTGCCTCGACGGGGAACAATCAGCCCCAGCATTTT

D gene: TRBD2
J gene: TRBJ2-7
V gene: TRBV4-1
clone size: -
CDR3 protein: CASRGLAGANYEQYF
CDR3 DNA: TGCGCCAGCAGGGGTCTAGCGGGCGCAAACTACGAGCAGTACTTC

D gene: TRBD2
J gene: TRBJ2-2
V gene: TRBV7-9
clone size: -
CDR3 protein: CASSPSAGGPTGELFF
CDR3 DNA: TGTGCCAGCAGCCCATCGGCGGGAGGGCCCACCGGGGAGCTGTTTTTT

D gene: -
J gene: TRBJ2-2
V gene: TRBV14
clone size: -
CDR3 protein: CASSRGDSITGELFF
CDR3 DNA: TGTGCCAGCAGCCGCGGAGACTCAATCACCGGGGAGCTGTTTTTT

D gene: -
J gene: TRBJ2-2
V gene: TRBV6-6
clone size: -
CDR3 protein: CASSYTNDRELFF
CDR3 DNA: TGTGCCAGCAGTTACACGAACGACCGGGAGCTGTTTTTT

D gene: -
J gene: TRBJ2-3
V gene: TRBV7-9
clone size: -
CDR3 protein: CASSPTWTKGPDTQYF
CDR3 DNA: TGTGCCAGCAGCCCGACCTGGACTAAAGGTCCAGATACGCAGTATTTT

D gene: TRBD2
J gene: TRBJ2-1
V gene: TRBV19
clone size: -
CDR3 protein: CASSPNHLAGPYNEQFF
CDR3 DNA: TGTGCCAGTAGTCCAAACCACCTAGCGGGCCCCTACAATGAGCAGTTCTTC

D gene: TRBD2
J gene: TRBJ2-3
V gene: TRBV27
clone size: -
CDR3 protein: CASSLSRMGGNTQYF
CDR3 DNA: TGTGCCAGCAGTTTAAGCCGGATGGGGGGGAATACGCAGTATTTT

D gene: TRBD1
J gene: TRBJ1-3
V gene: TRBV7-9
clone size: -
CDR3 protein: CASTSGTGGNTIYF
CDR3 DNA: TGTGCCAGCACCTCCGGGACAGGGGGAAACACCATATATTTT

D gene: -
J gene: TRBJ2-1
V gene: TRBV9
clone size: -
CDR3 protein: CASSVDGGPHGFGEQFF
CDR3 DNA: TGTGCCAGCAGCGTAGACGGAGGGCCTCATGGTTTTGGTGAGCAGTTCTTC

D gene: -
J gene: TRBJ1-1
V gene: TRBV7-9
clone size: -
CDR3 protein: CASTPGPNTEAFF
CDR3 DNA: TGTGCCAGCACCCCCGGGCCTAACACTGAAGCTTTCTTT

D gene: -
J gene: TRBJ2-7
V gene: TRBV11-3
clone size: -
CDR3 protein: CASSLGRGDWDEQYF
CDR3 DNA: TGTGCCAGCAGCTTAGGGAGGGGTGACTGGGACGAGCAGTACTTC

D gene: -
J gene: TRBJ1-2
V gene: TRBV9
clone size: -
CDR3 protein: CASSVEETRPEGYTF
CDR3 DNA: TGTGCCAGCAGCGTAGAGGAGACTCGTCCGGAGGGCTACACCTTC

D gene: -
J gene: TRBJ1-4
V gene: TRBV7-9
clone size: -
CDR3 protein: CASSPPGVTAYNEKLFF
CDR3 DNA: TGTGCCAGCAGCCCTCCTGGCGTGACAGCTTATAATGAAAAACTGTTTTTT

D gene: TRBD2
J gene: TRBJ2-5
V gene: TRBV28
clone size: -
CDR3 protein: CASSRLAGGPSQETQYF
CDR3 DNA: TGTGCCAGCAGTCGACTAGCGGGAGGGCCCTCCCAAGAGACCCAGTACTTC

D gene: -
J gene: TRBJ1-1
V gene: TRBV2
clone size: once
CDR3 protein: CASSDAGGMNTEAFF
CDR3 DNA: TGTGCCAGCAGTGATGCAGGCGGCATGAACACTGAAGCTTTCTTT

D gene: TRBD2
J gene: TRBJ2-7
V gene: TRBV5-6
clone size: few
CDR3 protein: CASSFMRESSYEQYF
CDR3 DNA: TGTGCCAGCAGCTTTATGCGGGAGAGCTCCTACGAGCAGTACTTC

D gene: TRBD2
J gene: TRBJ2-6
V gene: TRBV7-3
clone size: once
CDR3 protein: CASSTGLAGGFSGANVLTF
CDR3 DNA: TGTGCCAGCAGCACAGGACTAGCGGGAGGGTTCTCTGGGGCCAACGTCCTGACTTTC

D gene: -
J gene: TRBJ2-5
V gene: TRBV5-4
clone size: -
CDR3 protein: CASSLVGEETQYF
CDR3 DNA: TGTGCCAGCAGCTTGGTCGGGGAAGAGACCCAGTACTTC

D gene: -
J gene: TRBJ1-6
V gene: TRBV28
clone size: -
CDR3 protein: CASSLIDILPGGSPLHF
CDR3 DNA: TGTGCCAGCAGTTTGATAGATATTCTTCCGGGAGGTTCACCCCTCCACTTT